The entry below describes one T cell receptor (beta chain). This specimen belongs to a study of PD-L1 blockade in urothelial cancer. The V gene end was trimmed by 2 bases and the J gene end by 6 bases; junction bases not matched to a gene: 5. Germline V lookup: CDR1 SGHDT, CDR2 YYEEEE. The CDR3 length is 14 residues. The data were produced by immunoSEQ multiplex PCR, yet TCRdb's version contains in-frame clones alone and is incomplete. There are tens of thousands of clones in the sample; 84% occur only once, and around 4.7% lies in the top ten. The sequences come from PBMCs, collected around atezolizumab (anti-PD-L1) treatment. The receptor was isolated from a man between 70 and 80 years old with urothelial cancer. The chain couples TRBV5-6 to TRBJ2-3; TRBD2 aligns across 8 bases. CDR3 residues: CASSLSGRGDTQYF. As DNA, the CDR3 is TGTGCCAGCAGCTTATCCGGGAGGGGGGATACGCAGTATTTT.